The 9 T cell receptor beta chains presented below share a single source sample, sequenced in a study of blood T cell repertoires in COVID-19 (dated by TCRdb to 2019 to 2021). The library was produced with the immunoSEQ multiplex PCR assay. TCRdb mirrors the immuneACCESS table, restricted to in-frame sequences. Some clones are absent from its copies; in checked studies, under half trace to an unresolved V gene, and the reason for the others is unknown. Within this sample are more than 150,000 clones, with around 84% of them counted one time only. The biggest ten clones account for about 3% of the sample. The sequenced sample was peripheral blood. All receptors come from a man in his forties with active or convalescent COVID-19.

This clone was observed a single time. The chain joins TRBV12-3 or TRBV12-4 to TRBJ2-7, with TRBD1 as a possible D gene (5 bases). The CDR3 extends over 13 amino acids. Trimming pared 5 bases from V and 1 base from J, leaving 9 bases between. CDR3 DNA: TGTGCCAGCAGTCAGACAGCGTCCTACGAGCAGTACTTC. Translated, it gives CASSQTASYEQYF.

V gene TRBV7-9 combines with J gene TRBJ2-5; D possibly corresponds to TRBD2 (6 bases). CDR1 is SEHNR, CDR2 FQNEAQ, per germline (reference sequence). With 6 bases removed from V and 1 base from J, the gap between germline ends came to 18 bases. The CDR3 is made up of 16 amino acids. In DNA, the CDR3 is TGTGCCAGCAGGTCCCCCCTCTCCGGGGGCCAAGAGACCCAGTACTTC. It specifies CASRSPLSGGQETQYF. The whole variable domain, remainder taken from reference TRBV7-9 and TRBJ2-5, is DTGVSQNPRHKITKRGQNVTFRCDPISEHNRLYWYRQTLGQGPEFLTYFQNEAQLEKSRLLSDRFSAERPKGSFSTLEIQRTEQGDSAMYLCASRSPLSGGQETQYFGPGTRLLVL.

The V call is TRBV28, the J call TRBJ2-5, with a tentative D call TRBD1 (5 bases). The CDR3 spans 15 residues. The V gene's germline CDR1 is MDHEN and CDR2 SYDVKM. V shed 3 bases and J shed 5 bases, with 16 bases lying between them. CDR3 protein: CASSLVTVSKETQYF. The CDR3 DNA follows: TGTGCCAGCAGTTTGGTGACAGTCTCCAAGGAGACCCAGTACTTC.

The genes are TRBV7-3 and TRBJ1-5; no reliable D call. V was shortened by 2 bases and J by 9 bases, with 11 bases between the two germline ends. The V gene's germline CDR1 is SGHTA and CDR2 FQGTGA. CDR3 size: 13 residues. The CDR3 sequence: CASSLESFGPQHF. The CDR3 DNA follows: TGTGCCAGCAGCTTAGAGAGTTTCGGGCCCCAGCATTTT.

The V call is TRBV3-1 (or the pseudogene TRBV3-2), the J call TRBJ2-3; D is perhaps TRBD2 (6 bases). The CDR3 has 15 amino acids. The germline V and J ends were trimmed by 5 bases and 10 bases, with 22 bases remaining between them. Germline assignment: CDR1 LGHDT and CDR2 YNNKEL (reference sequence). The CDR3 loop is CASSGRGTVSGAQYF. As DNA, the CDR3 is TGTGCCAGCAGCGGGCGCGGGACGGTTAGTGGGGCGCAGTATTTT.

The rearrangement links TRBV2 to TRBJ1-1, with D possibly matching TRBD1 (6 bases). The CDR3 is 14 amino acids. Germline CDR1 SNHLY, CDR2 FYNNEI. With 6 bases removed from V and 3 bases from J, the gap between germline ends came to 14 bases. The CDR3 loop reads CASRPRGGDTEAFF. The CDR3 DNA reads TGTGCCAGCAGACCCCGAGGGGGGGACACTGAAGCTTTCTTT.

The genes are TRBV4-1 and TRBJ2-4, with a weak D call TRBD1 (6 bases). The V end lost 4 bases, the J end lost 0 bases, and 7 bases lay between the germline ends. Germline CDR1 MGHRA, CDR2 YSYEKL. This CDR3 is 14 amino acids long. Here the CDR3 reads CASSPGVAKNIQYF. CDR3 bases: TGCGCCAGCAGCCCAGGGGTAGCCAAAAACATTCAGTACTTC.

V gene TRBV27 combines with J gene TRBJ1-5; no clear D. CDR3 length: 11 residues. Germline CDR1 reads MNHEY; CDR2 reads SMNVEV (reference sequence). The CDR3 DNA reads as TGTGCTGCCGGGTACGGGCAGCCCCAGCATTTT. This sequence encodes CAAGYGQPQHF.

The CDR3 DNA reads as TGTGCCAGCAGCTCGGGGGGGACAAGCAATCAGCCCCAGCATTTT. Its translation: CASSSGGTSNQPQHF. The chain is built from TRBV7-2 and TRBJ1-5, with D tentatively TRBD1 (6 bases). Germline assignment: CDR1 SGHTA and CDR2 FQGNSA. The CDR3 contains 15 residues. Deletions cut 4 bases from V and 1 base from J, with 11 bases between.